The 3 T cell receptor beta chains below were found in one sample sequenced in a study of blood T cell repertoires in COVID-19. The repertoire was sequenced with immunoSEQ multiplex PCR; TCRdb's copy has only in-frame clones and lacks some. Of 250,000 to 300,000 clones in the sample, around 86% were seen once. Sequences were obtained from peripheral blood. Receptors were obtained from a man aged 18-30 years with active or convalescent COVID-19.

This clone appeared once. The CDR3 bases are TGTGCCAGCAGCGTAGACAGGGCCGGGAATTCACCCCTCCACTTT. It yields the protein CASSVDRAGNSPLHF. This rearrangement joins TRBV9 to TRBJ1-6; a possible D gene is TRBD1 (6 bases). Trimming removed 0 bases from V and 7 bases from J, with 11 bases in between. Germline values: CDR1 SGDLS, CDR2 YYNGEE. The CDR3 runs 15 residues.

The chain couples TRBV30 to TRBJ1-3; D is perhaps TRBD1 (5 bases). Trimming stripped 3 bases from V and 5 bases from J, with 11 bases between. CDR3 length: 13 amino acids. CDR1 and CDR2 from the germline V gene are GTSNPN and SVGIG (reference sequence). In DNA, the CDR3 is TGTGCCTGGAGAAGGGGCGCCAGAAACACCATATATTTT. Its protein product is CAWRRGARNTIYF.

V is TRBV19 and J is TRBJ1-6; D gene ambiguous. Looked up from germline, CDR1 is LNHDA and CDR2 is SQIVND (reference sequence). There are 13 residues in the CDR3. CDR3 bases: TGTGCGGGCCGCGGACTCGTAAATTCACCCCTCCACTTT. Protein sequence: CAGRGLVNSPLHF.